Sequencing of this TCR beta chain was carried out in a study of T cell changes during pregnancy in multiple sclerosis. V lost 3 bases, J lost 8 bases, and 14 bases lay in between. The CDR3 has 13 amino acids. CDR1 and CDR2 (germline): SGHNT, YYREEE (reference sequence). Sequencing was performed with immunoSEQ multiplex PCR; in TCRdb, only in-frame clones are kept and a portion is missing. Of over 65,000 clones listed, more than 85% are singletons. The chain uses TRBV5-4 and TRBJ1-2, with D unclear. The sequencing used peripheral blood, collected in the first trimester of pregnancy. The clonotype was recovered from a female donor in good health, enrolled as a control in a pregnancy study. In DNA, the CDR3 is TGTGCCAGCAGCTCCCGGACCGGAGGGGGCTACACCTTC. Translation: CASSSRTGGGYTF.